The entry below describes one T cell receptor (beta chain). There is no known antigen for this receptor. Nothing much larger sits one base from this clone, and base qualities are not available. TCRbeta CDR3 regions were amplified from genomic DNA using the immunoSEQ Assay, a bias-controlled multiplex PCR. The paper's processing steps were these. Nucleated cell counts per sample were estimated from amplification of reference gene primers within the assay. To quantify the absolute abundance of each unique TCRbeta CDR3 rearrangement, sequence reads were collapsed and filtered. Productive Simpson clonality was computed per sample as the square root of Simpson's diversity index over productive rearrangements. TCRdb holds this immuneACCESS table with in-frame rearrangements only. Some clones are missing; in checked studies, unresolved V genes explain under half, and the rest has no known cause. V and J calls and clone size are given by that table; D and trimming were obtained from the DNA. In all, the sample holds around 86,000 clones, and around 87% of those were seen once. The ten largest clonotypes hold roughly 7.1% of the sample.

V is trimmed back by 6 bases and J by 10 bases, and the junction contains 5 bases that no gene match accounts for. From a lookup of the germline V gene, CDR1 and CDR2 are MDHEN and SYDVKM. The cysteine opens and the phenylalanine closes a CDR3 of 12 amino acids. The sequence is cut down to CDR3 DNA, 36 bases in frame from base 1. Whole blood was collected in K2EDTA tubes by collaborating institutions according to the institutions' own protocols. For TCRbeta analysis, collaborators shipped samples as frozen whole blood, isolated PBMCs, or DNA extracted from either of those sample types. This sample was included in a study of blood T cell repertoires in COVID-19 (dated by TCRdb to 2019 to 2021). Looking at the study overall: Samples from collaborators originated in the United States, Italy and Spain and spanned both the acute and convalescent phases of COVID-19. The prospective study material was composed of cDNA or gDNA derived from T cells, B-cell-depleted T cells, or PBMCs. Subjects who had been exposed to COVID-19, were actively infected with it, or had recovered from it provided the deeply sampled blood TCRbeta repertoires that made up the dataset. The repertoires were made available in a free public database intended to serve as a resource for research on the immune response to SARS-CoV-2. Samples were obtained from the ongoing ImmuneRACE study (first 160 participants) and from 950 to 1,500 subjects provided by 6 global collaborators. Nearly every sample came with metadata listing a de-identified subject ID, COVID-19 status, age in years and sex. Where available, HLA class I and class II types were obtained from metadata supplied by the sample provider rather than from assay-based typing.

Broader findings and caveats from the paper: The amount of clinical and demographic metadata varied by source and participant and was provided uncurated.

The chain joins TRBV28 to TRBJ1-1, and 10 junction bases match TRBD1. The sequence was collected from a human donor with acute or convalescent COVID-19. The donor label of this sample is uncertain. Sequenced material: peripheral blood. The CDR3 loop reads CASRLDRGPAFF. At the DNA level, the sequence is TGTGCCAGCAGACTTGACAGGGGGCCAGCTTTCTTT. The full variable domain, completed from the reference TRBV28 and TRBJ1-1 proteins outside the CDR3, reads DVKVTQSSRYLVKRTGEKVFLECVQDMDHENMFWYRQDPGLGLRLIYFSYDVKMKEKGDIPEGYSVSREKKERFSLILESASTNQTSMYLCASRLDRGPAFFGQGTRLTVV.